This is a list of T cell receptor beta chains from one sample in a study of cytomegalovirus exposure and HLA in healthy donors. Sequencing was performed with immunoSEQ multiplex PCR; in TCRdb, only in-frame clones are kept and a portion is missing. The sample consists of 160,000 or so clones, approximately 72% of them appearing once. The specimen sequenced was PBMCs. All receptors derive from a human donor in good health. Each CDR3 is given with its conserved first and last residue. The order of the fields is clone size, D gene, V gene, J gene, CDR3 protein, CDR3 DNA. The D gene is left open where the match is weak. The size entry is marked missing in some rows and otherwise reads once, few, many or a size class.

clone_size: -
d_call: -
v_call: TRBV7-8
j_call: TRBJ1-1
cdr3_aa: CASSQNTEAFF
cdr3_nt: TGTGCCAGCAGCCAAAACACTGAAGCTTTCTTT

clone_size: -
d_call: -
v_call: TRBV4-1
j_call: TRBJ2-7
cdr3_aa: CASSQEVSGPSYEQYF
cdr3_nt: TGCGCCAGCAGCCAAGAGGTCAGCGGACCCTCCTACGAGCAGTACTTC

clone_size: -
d_call: -
v_call: TRBV9
j_call: TRBJ1-1
cdr3_aa: CASSSWGGEAFF
cdr3_nt: TGTGCCAGCAGCTCTTGGGGGGGAGAAGCTTTCTTT

clone_size: -
d_call: -
v_call: TRBV21-1
j_call: TRBJ1-4
cdr3_aa: CASSKGPYRVERGEKLFF
cdr3_nt: TGTGCCAGCAGCAAGGGGCCTTACAGGGTTGAGAGGGGAGAAAAACTGTTTTTT

clone_size: many
d_call: TRBD2
v_call: TRBV5-1
j_call: TRBJ2-7
cdr3_aa: CASSLAGGYYEQYF
cdr3_nt: TGCGCCAGCAGCTTAGCGGGGGGGTACTACGAGCAGTACTTC

clone_size: few
d_call: TRBD1
v_call: TRBV5-4
j_call: TRBJ1-1
cdr3_aa: CASSFRTGSMNTEAFF
cdr3_nt: TGTGCCAGCAGCTTTCGGACAGGATCCATGAACACTGAAGCTTTCTTT

clone_size: -
d_call: -
v_call: TRBV30
j_call: TRBJ1-6
cdr3_aa: CAWMARGVSPLHF
cdr3_nt: TGTGCCTGGATGGCCCGGGGAGTATCACCCCTCCACTTT

clone_size: -
d_call: TRBD1
v_call: TRBV4-1
j_call: TRBJ2-1
cdr3_aa: CASSQVGTGGLNEQFF
cdr3_nt: TGCGCCAGCAGCCAAGTCGGGACAGGGGGTCTCAATGAGCAGTTCTTC

clone_size: -
d_call: TRBD2
v_call: TRBV6-4
j_call: TRBJ2-5
cdr3_aa: CASSDVAGTTQYF
cdr3_nt: TGTGCCAGCAGTGACGTAGCGGGGACGACCCAGTACTTC

clone_size: -
d_call: TRBD2
v_call: TRBV18
j_call: TRBJ2-3
cdr3_aa: CASSPRTSGAYDTQYF
cdr3_nt: TGTGCCAGCTCACCAAGGACTAGCGGGGCTTATGATACGCAGTATTTT

clone_size: -
d_call: TRBD2
v_call: TRBV11-2
j_call: TRBJ2-5
cdr3_aa: CASSFVGLGGETQYF
cdr3_nt: TGTGCCAGCAGCTTCGTGGGACTAGGAGGAGAGACCCAGTACTTC

clone_size: -
d_call: -
v_call: TRBV6-5
j_call: TRBJ1-3
cdr3_aa: CASSYTGNTIYF
cdr3_nt: TGTGCCAGCAGTTATACTGGAAACACCATATATTTT

clone_size: few
d_call: TRBD2
v_call: TRBV5-1
j_call: TRBJ2-3
cdr3_aa: CASSLAGLAGQDTQYF
cdr3_nt: TGCGCCAGCAGCTTGGCCGGACTAGCGGGACAAGATACGCAGTATTTT

clone_size: -
d_call: -
v_call: TRBV5-6
j_call: TRBJ1-2
cdr3_aa: CASSLAGGSGYTF
cdr3_nt: TGTGCCAGCAGCTTGGCGGGGGGGTCTGGCTACACCTTC

clone_size: -
d_call: TRBD1
v_call: TRBV7-8
j_call: TRBJ2-5
cdr3_aa: CASSSIRTGRETQYF
cdr3_nt: TGTGCCAGCAGCTCGATCAGGACAGGGAGAGAGACCCAGTACTTC

clone_size: -
d_call: -
v_call: TRBV13
j_call: TRBJ2-7
cdr3_aa: CASSLNLFYEQYF
cdr3_nt: TGTGCCAGCAGCTTAAATCTTTTCTACGAGCAGTACTTC

clone_size: -
d_call: TRBD1
v_call: TRBV6-1
j_call: TRBJ1-1
cdr3_aa: CSSEGAPGTEAFF
cdr3_nt: TGCTCGAGTGAGGGGGCGCCGGGCACTGAAGCTTTCTTT